The rows below give T cell receptor beta chains drawn from one sample of a study of control samples from healthy donors and cancer patients. The data were produced by immunoSEQ multiplex PCR, yet TCRdb's version contains in-frame clones alone and is incomplete. The table lists about 120,000 clones, approximately 91% of them singletons. The sample was blood. Receptor source: a woman aged 18-29 years in good health. Both conserved end residues are part of each CDR3. Each record gives: clone size, J gene, D gene, V gene, CDR3 DNA, CDR3 protein. D genes are given only for firm matches. Not every row has a clone size; where given, it reads once, few, many or a size class.

>NA|TRBJ2-5|NA|TRBV19
TGTGCCAGTAGTATAGGTGGCAGCGTCCAAGAGACCCAGTACTTC
CASSIGGSVQETQYF
>once|TRBJ1-2|NA|TRBV21-1
TGTGCCAGCAGCAGGGGGACCCCTAACTATGGCTACACCTTC
CASSRGTPNYGYTF
>NA|TRBJ2-7|TRBD1|TRBV12-5
TGTGCTAGTGGTTTGTCCCTCCGGGACAGATATACCTACGAGCAGTACTTC
CASGLSLRDRYTYEQYF
>NA|TRBJ2-5|TRBD2|TRBV11-2
TGTGCCAGCAGCTTAGTCCCTCGGGGAGGGCAAGAGACCCAGTACTTC
CASSLVPRGGQETQYF
>NA|TRBJ1-2|NA|TRBV24-1
TGTGCCACCAGTGATTTAGGAATTAACTATGGCTACACCTTC
CATSDLGINYGYTF
>NA|TRBJ1-2|NA|TRBV5-1
TGCGCCAGCAGCTTGGAGGGCCCCGATGGCTACACCTTC
CASSLEGPDGYTF
>NA|TRBJ1-6|NA|TRBV3-1/TRBV3-2
TGTGCCAGCAGCCAAAGTGTGCGGTCACCCCTCCACTTT
CASSQSVRSPLHF
>once|TRBJ2-2|NA|TRBV4-3
TGCGCCAGCAGCCAAGATAGGGGTCCCGGGGAGCTGTTTTTT
CASSQDRGPGELFF
>NA|TRBJ2-1|NA|TRBV5-1
TGCGCCAGCAGGCGGATAGAGGCCAATGAGCAGTTCTTC
CASRRIEANEQFF
>NA|TRBJ1-1|NA|TRBV6-5
TGTGCCAGCAAGAGGGGTCGGGTCACTGAAGCTTTCTTT
CASKRGRVTEAFF
>NA|TRBJ1-2|TRBD1|TRBV3-1/TRBV3-2
TGTGCCAGCAGCCAAGCTACAGGGGGGAACTATGGCTACACCTTC
CASSQATGGNYGYTF
>NA|TRBJ2-7|NA|TRBV6-5
TGTGCCACCCTTATCCGACAGGCGTTCGACGAGCAGTACTTC
CATLIRQAFDEQYF
>NA|TRBJ2-2|NA|TRBV7-6
TGTGCCAGCAAGGGGACTTTCACCGGGGAGCTGTTTTTT
CASKGTFTGELFF
>NA|TRBJ2-3|TRBD1|TRBV9
TGTGCCAGCAGCGTAGAGGGATACAGGGGGCTCACAGATACGCAGTATTTT
CASSVEGYRGLTDTQYF
>NA|TRBJ2-5|NA|TRBV29-1
TGCAGCGTTGCTGGGGCAGAGACCCAGTACTTC
CSVAGAETQYF
>NA|TRBJ2-5|TRBD1|TRBV24-1
TGTGCCACCAGTGATCCCACAGGGGGCGCGGAGACCCAGTACTTC
CATSDPTGGAETQYF
>NA|TRBJ1-2|NA|TRBV6-1
TGTGCCAGCAGTGAAAACCAACAGGGAATCAACGGCTACACCTTC
CASSENQQGINGYTF
>once|TRBJ1-1|NA|TRBV28
TGTGCCAGCAGTCCCAGCCTCGGACAGAACACTGAAGCTTTCTTT
CASSPSLGQNTEAFF
>NA|TRBJ2-1|TRBD1|TRBV5-1
TGCGCCAGCAGCTTGGGGGACAGGGACTACAATGAGCAGTTCTTC
CASSLGDRDYNEQFF
>few|TRBJ2-7|NA|TRBV4-3
TGCGCCAGCAGCCAAGATGGAGGCCTCTACGAGCAGTACTTC
CASSQDGGLYEQYF
>once|TRBJ1-6|NA|TRBV7-3
TGTGCCAGCAGCTTAACGGGCAGGGGATCAAATTCACCCCTCCACTTT
CASSLTGRGSNSPLHF
>NA|TRBJ2-2|NA|TRBV19
TGTGCCAGTAGTACACAGACAGGGAACACCGGGGAGCTGTTTTTT
CASSTQTGNTGELFF
>NA|TRBJ2-7|NA|TRBV2
TGTGCCAGCAGTGGAGTGGTCTACGAGCAGTACTTC
CASSGVVYEQYF
>few|TRBJ1-3|NA|TRBV6-6
TGTGCCAGCAGTTGGAAAGGCGACACCATATATTTT
CASSWKGDTIYF
>few|TRBJ2-7|NA|TRBV27
TGTGCCAGCAGTTTATCGACGTCTACCTACGAGCAGTACTTC
CASSLSTSTYEQYF
>NA|TRBJ2-3|NA|TRBV28
TGTGCCAGCAAACCCGAAGGGTCTAGCACAGATACGCAGTATTTT
CASKPEGSSTDTQYF
>once|TRBJ2-2|NA|TRBV2
TGTGCCAGCAGTGAGTTTAGGCCCACCGGGGAGCTGTTTTTT
CASSEFRPTGELFF
>NA|TRBJ2-2|TRBD2|TRBV5-8
TGTGCCAGCAGCCTTAGCGGGCTAAACACCGGGGAGCTGTTTTTT
CASSLSGLNTGELFF
>NA|TRBJ2-1|NA|TRBV24-1
TGTGCCACCTCGCCCCCCGGCAGCCTCTCCTACAATGAGCAGTTCTTC
CATSPPGSLSYNEQFF
>NA|TRBJ1-1|NA|TRBV6-5
TGTGCCAGCAGTTACTTAGACTACACTGAAGCTTTCTTT
CASSYLDYTEAFF
>NA|TRBJ2-3|TRBD2|TRBV19
TGTGCCAGTAGTATCGTCGGGACTAGAGCAGATACGCAGTATTTT
CASSIVGTRADTQYF
>NA|TRBJ1-1|TRBD1|TRBV4-3
TGCGCCAGCAGCCAAGAACGGGACAGGGGGTATACTGAAGCTTTCTTT
CASSQERDRGYTEAFF
>once|TRBJ1-1|NA|TRBV3-1/TRBV3-2
TGTGCCAGCAGCCGCAGAGAGAACACTGAAGCTTTCTTT
CASSRRENTEAFF
>NA|TRBJ2-7|NA|TRBV30
TGTTCTTGGGACAGGGGGCTACTAGCGGGAGACCACGAGCAGTACTTC
CSWDRGLLAGDHEQYF
>NA|TRBJ2-7|NA|TRBV5-5
TGTGCCAGCAGCTTGGGAGGATCTAGGGCCTACGAGCAGTACTTC
CASSLGGSRAYEQYF
>NA|TRBJ2-1|TRBD1|TRBV9
TGTGCCAGCAGCCCCGGGTGGAGGACAGGGAGGAATGAGCAGTTCTTC
CASSPGWRTGRNEQFF
>NA|TRBJ2-7|TRBD1|TRBV7-2
TGTGCCAGCAGCAAGCCGGGACAGGGGGCTGGAAAGCAGTACTTC
CASSKPGQGAGKQYF
>NA|TRBJ1-5|NA|TRBV9
TGTGCCAGCAGCGTAGGGGGGGGCGCAGGTCAGCCCCAGCATTTT
CASSVGGGAGQPQHF
>NA|TRBJ1-2|TRBD1|TRBV29-1
TGCAGCGTTGTCGTCCAAACAGGGGCCTATGGCTACACCTTC
CSVVVQTGAYGYTF
>once|TRBJ2-6|TRBD1|TRBV3-1/TRBV3-2
TGTGCCAGCAGAAGGACAGGGGGGCTCTCTGGGGCCAACGTCCTGACTTTC
CASRRTGGLSGANVLTF
>NA|TRBJ1-4|NA|TRBV7-9
TGTGCCAGCAGCGATGGTCGGGGTAATGAAAAACTGTTTTTT
CASSDGRGNEKLFF
>NA|TRBJ2-5|NA|TRBV9
TGTGCCAGCAGCGCAGGGTTTTCGGGAGAGACCCAGTACTTC
CASSAGFSGETQYF
>NA|TRBJ1-1|TRBD1|TRBV5-8
TGTGCCAGCAGCTTGGAACAGGGGAGTACTGAAGCTTTCTTT
CASSLEQGSTEAFF
>NA|TRBJ1-1|NA|TRBV25-1
TGTGCCAGCTCCCTTTCTCTTGGCACTGAAGCTTTCTTT
CASSLSLGTEAFF
>NA|TRBJ1-2|NA|TRBV5-4
TGTGCCAGCAGCTCGTTAACAGGGTCCCCCTATGGCTACACCTTC
CASSSLTGSPYGYTF
>NA|TRBJ2-2|NA|TRBV20-1
TGCAGTGCTAGTCACCCTTCCGGGGAGCTGTTTTTT
CSASHPSGELFF
>NA|TRBJ1-2|TRBD1|TRBV7-2
TGTGCCAGCAGCTCCCGGGGGGGACAGGGCTATGGCTACACCTTC
CASSSRGGQGYGYTF
>NA|TRBJ1-1|TRBD1|TRBV18
TGTGCCAGCTCCCCCGGGACAGGGAACACTGAAGCTTTCTTT
CASSPGTGNTEAFF
>NA|TRBJ2-5|TRBD2|TRBV30
TGTGCCTGGAGTGTCGGGGGTAGCGGGGGAAAGACCCAGTACTTC
CAWSVGGSGGKTQYF
>NA|TRBJ2-3|NA|TRBV18
TGTGCCAGCTCACTGACACAACACACAGATACGCAGTATTTT
CASSLTQHTDTQYF
>NA|TRBJ1-1|NA|TRBV6-2/TRBV6-3
TGTGCCAGCAGTTACTCGGGACGGCAGAACACTGAAGCTTTCTTT
CASSYSGRQNTEAFF
>NA|TRBJ2-3|TRBD2|TRBV4-2
TGTGCCAGCAGCGCGGCGTCGGGACTAGCGGGAGTTAGAGATACGCAGTATTTT
CASSAASGLAGVRDTQYF
>few|TRBJ2-7|NA|TRBV21-1
TGTGCCAGCAGCATCCGAGCGGGCGAGAGCTCCTACGAGCAGTACTTC
CASSIRAGESSYEQYF
>NA|TRBJ2-3|TRBD2|TRBV18
TGTGCCAGCTCACCAAAAGCGGGGGGCACAGATACGCAGTATTTT
CASSPKAGGTDTQYF
>NA|TRBJ1-5|NA|TRBV27
TGTGCCAGCAGTATAGGGAGGGGGAATCAGCCCCAGCATTTT
CASSIGRGNQPQHF
>NA|TRBJ2-1|NA|TRBV6-2/TRBV6-3
TGTGCCAGCAGTTACTCCGGCGCAGCGGGCCCCTCCTACAATGAGCAGTTCTTC
CASSYSGAAGPSYNEQFF
>NA|TRBJ1-1|TRBD1|TRBV4-3
TGCGCCAGCAGCCAAGATTTAGGGACAGTGAACACTGAAGCTTTCTTT
CASSQDLGTVNTEAFF
>NA|TRBJ2-7|TRBD1|TRBV2
TGTGCCAGCAGCACCCCAGGGGGCAAGAACGAGCAGTACTTC
CASSTPGGKNEQYF